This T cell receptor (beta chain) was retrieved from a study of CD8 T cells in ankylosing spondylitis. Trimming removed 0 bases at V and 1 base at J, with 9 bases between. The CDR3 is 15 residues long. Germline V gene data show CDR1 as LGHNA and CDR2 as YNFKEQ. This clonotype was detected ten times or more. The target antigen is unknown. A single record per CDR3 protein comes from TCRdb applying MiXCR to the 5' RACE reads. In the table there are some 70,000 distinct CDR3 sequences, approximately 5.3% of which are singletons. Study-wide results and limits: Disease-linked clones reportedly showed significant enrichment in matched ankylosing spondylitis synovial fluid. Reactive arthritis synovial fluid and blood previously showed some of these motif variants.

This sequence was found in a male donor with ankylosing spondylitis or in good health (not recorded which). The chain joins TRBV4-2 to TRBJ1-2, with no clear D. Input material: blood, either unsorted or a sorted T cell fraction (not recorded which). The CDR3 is CASSQDRMVNYGYTF. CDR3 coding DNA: TGTGCCAGCAGCCAAGATCGAATGGTTAACTATGGCTACACCTTC.